This section outlines one T cell receptor beta chain sequence together with its context. The data were taken from a study of patients and donors after allogeneic stem cell transplantation. TCRdb re-derived calls from the RT-PCR reads in MiXCR, one entry per CDR3 protein. The data hold about 410,000 distinct CDR3 sequences, with approximately 16% observed a single time. The sequence came from a human donor who was either an allogeneic HSCT recipient or a stem cell or donor lymphocyte infusion donor (not recorded which). It is not recorded whose cells these are; they may come from a transplant donor. Material: blood, either unsorted or a sorted T cell fraction (not recorded which).

CDR3 bases: TGTGCCAGCAGTTACCAGGGGCGCTCTGGGGCCAACGTCCTGACTTTC. It encodes CASSYQGRSGANVLTF. V is TRBV2 and J is TRBJ2-6, with TRBD1 as a possible D gene (6 bases). The CDR3 runs 16 residues. The germline V gene encodes CDR1 SNHLY and CDR2 FYNNEI. The ends were cut back, 5 bases at V and 0 bases at J, with 11 bases in the middle.